The entry that follows covers one TCR beta chain sequence. Noted treatment: over 15 received Ad26.COV2.S at low or high dose, single or two shots; 5 received placebo; per-sample allocation not given. Samples were taken on day 63 after the first vaccine or placebo injection. A Boston donor was an adult aged 18-55 years. These data originate in a study of Ad26.COV2.S vaccination and SARS-CoV-2 variants. Overall study context: Doses of Ad26.COV2.S were injected into muscle once or twice, 56 days apart.

Using immunoSEQ multiplex PCR, the repertoire was profiled, and TCRdb retains in-frame clones only, with some absent. This sample has around 350,000 clones, with 80% to 90% found just once. Trimming removed 1 base at V and 0 bases at J, with 7 bases between. Germline lookup yields CDR1 SGHVS and CDR2 FNYEAQ. The CDR3 is made up of 15 amino acids. Sequences were derived from peripheral blood, sampled in a trial of Ad26.COV2.S vaccine versus placebo. This sequence joins TRBV7-6 and TRBJ1-3; tentatively, D is TRBD1 (5 bases). This TCR was sampled from a person aged 18 to 59 who received the Ad26.COV2.S COVID-19 vaccine or a placebo. CDR3: CASSLGGSSGNTIYF. DNA for the CDR3: TGTGCCAGCAGCTTAGGGGGGAGCTCTGGAAACACCATATATTTT.